These 11 T cell receptor beta chains came from one sample sequenced in a study of neoadjuvant anti-PD-1 for oral cavity cancer. This table comes from immunoSEQ multiplex PCR, and its TCRdb copy is limited to in-frame clones, with some not included. The data contain 50,000 to 65,000 clones, approximately 79% of them singletons. Source: PBMCs, taken before nivolumab (anti-PD-1) treatment. These receptors originate from a person between 35 and 79 years old with oral cavity squamous cell carcinoma.

This clone was seen a few times. The chain uses TRBV27 and TRBJ2-7; D possibly corresponds to TRBD2 (6 bases). Germline CDR1 and CDR2: MNHEY and SMNVEV (reference sequence). V was cut by 5 bases and J by 0 bases, with 17 bases left in between. This CDR3 contains 16 residues. Here the CDR3 DNA reads TGTGCCAGCAGTCGGGAGCCCCCGAGGAGCTCCTACGAGCAGTACTTC. Its translation is CASSREPPRSSYEQYF.

About this clone itself: The germline gene is not matched at one end of the junction; a read error may be the cause. The chain joins TRBV7-7 to TRBJ2-1; D unresolved. This CDR3 is built from 15 residues. CDR1 and CDR2 from the germline V gene are SSHAT and FNYEAQ (reference sequence). Written as DNA, the CDR3 is TGTGCTAGCAGCTTAATGAGGTCATCAAACAATGAGCAGTTCTTC. This translates into CASSLMRSSNNEQFF. Looking up the rest from reference TRBV7-7 and TRBJ2-1 gives the full variable domain: GAGVSQSPRYKVTKRGQDVTLRCDPISSHATLYWYQQALGQGPEFLTYFNYEAQPDKSGLPSDRFSAERPEGSISTLTIQRTEQRDSAMYRCASSLMRSSNNEQFFGPGTRLTVL.

The table lists this clone with a few counts. The chain uses TRBV7-8 and TRBJ2-7; D call uncertain. Germline assignment: CDR1 SGHVS and CDR2 FQNEAQ. The V and J ends lost 3 bases and 4 bases respectively, with 7 bases between them. The CDR3 consists of 12 residues. The CDR3 sequence: CASSFLLYEQYF. CDR3 nucleotides: TGTGCCAGCAGCTTCTTGCTTTACGAGCAGTACTTC. The complete variable domain, with remaining parts taken from reference TRBV7-8 and TRBJ2-7, reads GAGVSQSPRYKVAKRGQDVALRCDPISGHVSLFWYQQALGQGPEFLTYFQNEAQLDKSGLPSDRFFAERPEGSVSTLKIQRTQQEDSAVYLCASSFLLYEQYFGPGTRLTVT.

The J gene is TRBJ1-6, the V gene TRBV6-6, with D unclear. This CDR3 region has 14 residues. V shed 4 bases and J shed 0 bases, with 4 bases lying between them. Looked up from germline, CDR1 is MNHNY and CDR2 is SVGAGI (reference sequence). CDR3 coding DNA: TGTGCCAGCAGTTCTTACTCCTATAATTCACCCCTCCACTTT. Protein product: CASSSYSYNSPLHF.

The chain combines TRBV5-1 with TRBJ1-2; a possible D gene is TRBD1 (5 bases). Trimming shortened V by 0 bases and J by 4 bases, and 10 bases separated the two germline ends. Germline CDR1 is SGHRS and CDR2 is YFSETQ. The CDR3 extends over 14 amino acids. The CDR3 sequence: CASSLDRGLYGYTF. CDR3 sequence (DNA): TGCGCCAGCAGCTTGGATAGGGGACTCTATGGCTACACCTTC.

This clone has just a few counts. V usage is TRBV11-2 and J usage is TRBJ2-7; tentative D call: TRBD1 (6 bases). The V end lost 6 bases, the J end lost 5 bases, and 17 bases lay between the germline ends. Per the germline V gene, CDR1 is SGHAT and CDR2 is FQNNGV. The CDR3 loop spans 14 amino acids. In DNA, the CDR3 is TGTGCCAGCAGTACAGGGCCTACTTCCCACGAGCAGTACTTC. Residues: CASSTGPTSHEQYF.

The chain links TRBV5-6 to TRBJ1-2; D not resolved. V was trimmed by 1 base and J by 4 bases, leaving 5 bases between them. Germline V gene data show CDR1 as SGHDT and CDR2 as YYEEEE. The length of the CDR3 is 12 residues. CDR3 region: CASSLTAYGYTF. The DNA for the CDR3 is TGTGCCAGCAGCTTGACGGCCTATGGCTACACCTTC.

The genes are TRBV30 and TRBJ2-7; 9 nucleotides line up with TRBD2. Germline V gene sequence: CDR1 GTSNPN, CDR2 SVGIG (reference sequence). The J segment lost 3 bases and the V segment lost 3 bases, leaving 9 bases of the junction unmatched. The CDR3 consists of 15 residues. CDR3 nucleotides: TGTGCCTGGAGCCCCTTAGCGGGAGCGCACTACGAGCAGTACTTC. This encodes CAWSPLAGAHYEQYF.

The count of this clone is one. This chain connects TRBV18 to TRBJ2-3; D ambiguous. The V gene's germline CDR1 is KGHSH and CDR2 LQKENI. Trimming took off 3 bases at V and 4 bases at J, with 11 bases between the two ends. This CDR3 comprises 14 residues. The chain's CDR3 is CASSPGFTADTQYF. CDR3 DNA: TGTGCCAGCTCACCTGGGTTTACGGCAGATACGCAGTATTTT.

The chain combines TRBV6-5 with TRBJ1-5; the D gene is possibly TRBD1 (6 bases). The germline V gene has CDR1 MNHEY and CDR2 SVGAGI. Trimming cost V 5 bases and J 4 bases, with 9 bases left between them. The CDR3 sequence is 13 residues long. The CDR3 is CASSAQGNQPQHF. Here the CDR3 DNA reads TGTGCCAGCAGTGCTCAGGGGAATCAGCCCCAGCATTTT.

This rearrangement joins TRBV4-2 to TRBJ2-3; unclear D gene. CDR3 length equals 14 residues. Trimming left V 8 bases short and J 2 bases short, with 14 bases between. Germline loops: CDR1 LGHNA, CDR2 YNFKEQ. The CDR3 reads CASASGKDTDTQYF. The CDR3 coding sequence is TGTGCCAGCGCTTCGGGTAAGGACACAGATACGCAGTATTTT.